This T cell receptor (beta chain) stems from a study of vaccination and CD4 T cells after COVID-19. Overall study results and limits: Analysis covered relatively few convalescent patients and lacked any early post-infection timepoints.

Germline V gene lookup returns CDR1 MNHNS and CDR2 SASEGT. CDR3 length: 14 residues. V was trimmed by 6 bases and J by 6 bases, leaving 18 bases between them. The treatment is: roughly 10-day PBMC culture with coronavirus spike peptide pools or control peptides (ViraFEST assay). Details on this clonotype: The antigen is not known.

The assay that was used to sequence DNA from cultured CD4+ T cells was the Oncomine TCR Beta short-read assay. Using the QIAamp micro DNA kit, genomic DNA was extracted from the CD4+ T cells that had been cultured. TCRdb processed the PCR reads anew with MiXCR; each CDR3 protein has one entry. This table holds around 15,000 distinct CDR3 sequences, over 30% found once. V usage is TRBV6-1 and J usage is TRBJ2-7; tentatively, D is TRBD1 or TRBD2 (5 bases each). This TCR came from a human donor with COVID-19. The source material was cultured CD4+ T cells from blood. CDR3 nucleotide sequence: TGTGCCAGCAGGTCCTCATATACCGGGGCCGAGCAGTACTTC. Its translation: CASRSSYTGAEQYF.